A single sample is the source of the 30 T cell receptor beta chains below, sequenced in a study of blood T cell repertoires in COVID-19. TCRdb keeps only in-frame clones here, not all; method: immunoSEQ multiplex PCR. The sample contains about 210,000 clones, 80% of which appear only once. The sequenced sample was peripheral blood. The receptors originated from a woman in her 70s with acute or convalescent COVID-19.

V gene TRBV6-6 combines with J gene TRBJ2-3; D not resolved. The CDR3 has 19 residues. Trimming cost V 6 bases and J 0 bases, with 25 bases left between them. From germline, CDR1 is MNHNY and CDR2 SVGAGI (reference sequence). The CDR3 nucleotides read TGTGCCAGCAGCTACGCTGTAACTCGCACCGCTGCTAGCACAGATACGCAGTATTTT. It is translated as CASSYAVTRTAASTDTQYF.

V and J are TRBV4-3 and TRBJ2-3, with 10 bases matching TRBD2. The length of the CDR3 is 18 residues. After removal of 11 bases from V and 2 bases from J, the junction contained 19 bases not matched to a gene. Germline loops: CDR1 LGHNA, CDR2 YSLEER. The CDR3 DNA reads TGCGCCGGACGGACCGGACCAAAGCGGGGGGGCCACACAGATACGCAGTATTTT. Translated, it gives CAGRTGPKRGGHTDTQYF.

The V and J genes are TRBV7-2 and TRBJ1-2, with 7 bases that match TRBD1. Germline V gene sequence: CDR1 SGHTA, CDR2 FQGNSA. Trimming took 3 bases from V and 8 from J; bases not matched to a gene: 3. CDR3 length: 12 residues. The CDR3 DNA reads as TGTGCCAGCAGCTTCGACAGGGTAGGCTACACCTTC. It encodes CASSFDRVGYTF.

This clone was found once. At one end, the junction sequence differs from germline, possibly due to a read error. The CDR3 nucleotides are TGTGCCAGCAGTCCTAGCGGGGGGTACACAGATACACAGTATTTT. As protein: CASSPSGGYTDTQYF. The chain carries TRBV7-9 and TRBJ2-3, with 11 bases that match TRBD2. This CDR3 contains 15 residues. Germline CDR1 reads SEHNR; CDR2 reads FQNEAQ (reference sequence). The full variable domain, in which reference TRBV7-9 and TRBJ2-3 provide the parts outside the CDR3, is DTGVSQNPRHKITKRGQNVTFRCDPISEHNRLYWYRQTLGQGPEFLTYFQNEAQLEKSRLLSDRFSAERPKGSFSTLEIQRTEQGDSAMYLCASSPSGGYTDTQYFGPGTRLTVL.

The chain has TRBV19 and TRBJ2-3, with 11 positions matching TRBD2. The CDR3 loop spans 15 amino acids. J was trimmed by 4 bases and V by 5 bases; bases with no gene match: 5. Germline V lookup: CDR1 LNHDA, CDR2 SQIVND (reference sequence). CDR3 amino acids: CASSPRLAGSDTQYF. DNA for the CDR3: TGTGCCAGTAGTCCCCGACTAGCGGGGTCAGATACGCAGTATTTT.

The chain has TRBV6-5 and TRBJ2-6; D gene uncertain. The CDR3 is 15 amino acids. V lost 8 bases and J lost 5, with 16 bases in between. Germline CDR1 and CDR2: MNHEY and SVGAGI. The CDR3, as DNA: TGTGCCAGCTTAGACATTCGGTTGAGGGCCAACGTCCTGACTTTC. Amino acid sequence: CASLDIRLRANVLTF.

The chain recombines TRBV5-1 with TRBJ1-2; the match to TRBD1 covers 7 bases. Germline CDR1 SGHRS, CDR2 YFSETQ. The CDR3 extends over 13 amino acids. V gave up 4 bases and J gave up 8 bases; unmatched junction bases: 8. The CDR3 sequence is CASSARQGFGYTF. Written as DNA, the CDR3 is TGCGCCAGCAGCGCCAGACAGGGTTTCGGCTACACCTTC.

The chain joins TRBV4-3 to TRBJ2-1; D unclear. Trimming removed 0 bases from V and 0 bases from J, with 9 bases in between. In germline, CDR1 is LGHNA, CDR2 YSLEER. The CDR3 length is 16 residues. The CDR3 sequence is CASSQEWRSSYNEQFF. Here the CDR3 DNA reads TGCGCCAGCAGCCAAGAATGGCGGAGCTCCTACAATGAGCAGTTCTTC.

The J gene is TRBJ1-2, the V gene TRBV5-4, with TRBD1 identical over 7 bases. V trimming: 0 bases; J trimming: 8 bases; junction bases outside the gene matches: 10. CDR1 is SGHNT, CDR2 YYREEE, per germline (reference sequence). The length of the CDR3 is 15 residues. The CDR3, as DNA: TGTGCCAGCAGCTTGGGCGGCAGGGGGTCCTTAGGCTACACCTTC. Translated: CASSLGGRGSLGYTF.

This clone was counted between two and nine times. The chain recombines TRBV10-3 with TRBJ1-1, with D unresolved. V lost 4 bases and J 2 bases, leaving 14 bases between the germline ends. The CDR3 totals 15 residues. Germline V gene sequence: CDR1 ENHRY, CDR2 SYGVKD. Here the CDR3 DNA reads TGTGCCATCAGTGGCGAATTAAGGACTAACACTGAAGCTTTCTTT. Translated, it gives CAISGELRTNTEAFF.

The chain employs TRBV11-2 and TRBJ2-1; possible D gene TRBD1, 5 bases. The germline CDR1 and CDR2 sequences are SGHAT and FQNNGV. Trimming took 1 base from V and 5 from J, leaving 6 bases between them. CDR3 length: 13 residues. CDR3 in amino acids: CASSLGQNNEQFF. The CDR3 DNA follows: TGTGCCAGCAGCTTAGGACAGAACAATGAGCAGTTCTTC.

As for this clone: Other DNA sequences of this sample code for an identical CDR3. The rearrangement links TRBV6-5 to TRBJ1-4; D ambiguous. Germline CDR1 and CDR2: MNHEY and SVGAGI. This CDR3 comprises 15 residues. Trimming took 6 bases from V and 0 from J, leaving 11 bases between them. The CDR3 sequence: CASSSLGATNEKLFF. The DNA of the CDR3 is TGTGCCAGCAGCTCCCTAGGAGCAACTAATGAAAAACTGTTTTTT.

This sequence joins TRBV4-3 and TRBJ1-2; TRBD1 matches 7 bases. V shed 2 bases and J 8 bases; nucleotides not matched to a gene: 8. Germline V lookup: CDR1 LGHNA, CDR2 YSLEER. The CDR3 consists of 14 residues. The CDR3 is CASSQPWDSSGYTF. For the CDR3, the DNA is TGCGCCAGCAGCCAACCGTGGGACAGCTCGGGCTACACCTTC.

The CDR3 DNA reads as TGTGCCAGCAGCTCCTACAGGGGGTACGACGAGCAGTACTTC. Translation gives CASSSYRGYDEQYF. The chain uses TRBV11-2 and TRBJ2-7; 8 bases are shared with TRBD1. The junction had 7 bases not matched to a gene; V was cut back by 4 bases and J by 5 bases. The CDR3 spans 14 residues. Per the germline V gene, CDR1 is SGHAT and CDR2 is FQNNGV.

The J gene is TRBJ2-3, the V gene TRBV10-1; 13 bases fit TRBD2. Germline V gene data show CDR1 as WNHNN and CDR2 as SYGVQD (reference sequence). The junction had 13 bases not matched to a gene; V was cut back by 2 bases and J by 5 bases. CDR3 length equals 19 residues. Written as DNA, the CDR3 is TGCGCCAGCAGTGAGGGGAAGACTAGCGGGGGGACTACGGGAGATACGCAGTATTTT. It encodes CASSEGKTSGGTTGDTQYF.

This clone has only one observation. The V gene is TRBV19, the J gene TRBJ2-1, with 8 bases that match TRBD1. J gave up 7 bases and V 7 bases, and 12 bases lay outside the gene matches. Germline V gives CDR1 LNHDA, CDR2 SQIVND (reference sequence). The CDR3 has 15 residues. DNA of the CDR3: TGTGCCAGTACCCCCCTTGGGACAGGACGGAATGAGCAGTTCTTC. This codes for CASTPLGTGRNEQFF.

The genes are TRBV6-5 and TRBJ2-2; D uncertain. The CDR3 runs 12 residues. Trimming took off 3 bases at V and 7 bases at J, with 6 bases between the two ends. Germline lookup yields CDR1 MNHEY and CDR2 SVGAGI. For the CDR3, the DNA is TGTGCCAGCAGTTATTCAGTCGGGGAGCTGTTTTTT. The encoded protein is CASSYSVGELFF.

The gene calls are TRBV3-1 (or the pseudogene TRBV3-2) and TRBJ2-7; 12 bases agree with TRBD1. Unmatched junction bases numbered 4, after V lost 3 bases and J lost 7 bases. The length of the CDR3 is 14 residues. Germline CDR1 is LGHDT and CDR2 is YNNKEL (reference sequence). CDR3 region: CASSQGQGAGEQYF. DNA of the CDR3: TGTGCCAGCAGCCAGGGACAGGGGGCAGGGGAGCAGTACTTC.

The rearrangement uses TRBV21-1 and TRBJ2-5; no DNA check was done on the table's D call, TRBD2. TRBV21-1 is classified as a pseudogene. The CDR3 loop spans 15 amino acids. DNA of the CDR3: TGTGCCAGCGGCGTTTTACCGTTGGGGAGAGAGACCCAGTACTTC. Protein product: CASGVLPLGRETQYF.

This chain links TRBV15 with TRBJ2-1; D possibly corresponds to TRBD2 (5 bases). V was clipped by 0 bases and J by 7 bases, with 16 bases between them. Germline CDR1 and CDR2: LNHNV and YYDKDF (reference sequence). There are 16 residues in the CDR3. The CDR3 loop is CATSRDRGTRLNEQFF. DNA for the CDR3: TGTGCCACCAGCAGAGATCGGGGAACCCGGTTGAATGAGCAGTTCTTC.

The genes are TRBV19 and TRBJ2-3, with 10 bases that match TRBD2. This CDR3 contains 18 residues. J was trimmed by 0 bases and V by 6 bases; bases with no gene match: 12. Looked up from germline, CDR1 is LNHDA and CDR2 is SQIVND (reference sequence). In nucleotides, the CDR3 is TGTGCCAGTAGAAAGCGGGGGGGCTCCGTTTTAAGCACAGATACGCAGTATTTT. Protein product: CASRKRGGSVLSTDTQYF.

The rearrangement joins TRBV5-1 to TRBJ2-5; 7 bases agree with TRBD2. CDR1 and CDR2 (germline): SGHRS, YFSETQ. V trimming: 5 bases; J trimming: 1 base; junction bases outside the gene matches: 5. The CDR3 contains 14 residues. The CDR3, as DNA: TGCGCCAGCAGATCGCCGGGGGGCCAAGAGACCCAGTACTTC. This encodes CASRSPGGQETQYF.

Comment on this clone: The sample carries other DNA sequences with the same CDR3. The CDR3 is CASSQQGDYGYTF. The CDR3 DNA is TGTGCCAGCTCACAACAGGGTGACTATGGCTACACCTTC. V and J are TRBV18 and TRBJ1-2; D may be TRBD1 (6 bases). Trimming took off 4 bases at V and 3 bases at J, with 9 bases between the two ends. CDR1 is KGHSH and CDR2 is LQKENI in the germline V gene. CDR3 length equals 13 residues.

The chain couples TRBV10-2 to TRBJ1-5, with D perhaps TRBD1 (5 bases). The CDR3 length is 15 residues. V lost 5 bases to trimming and J lost 4 bases, with 15 bases between them. CDR1 and CDR2 from the germline V gene are WSHSY and SAAADI. The CDR3 loop is CASSSTQGSNQPQHF. The CDR3 nucleotides are TGCGCCAGCAGTTCTACCCAGGGAAGTAATCAGCCCCAGCATTTT.

The genes are TRBV5-6 and TRBJ1-5; the match to TRBD1 covers 8 bases. This CDR3 region has 16 residues. CDR1 is SGHDT and CDR2 is YYEEEE in the germline V gene. V lost 3 bases to trimming and J lost 2 bases; unmatched junction nucleotides: 7. CDR3 in amino acids: CASSSGQGWGNQPQHF. Here the CDR3 DNA reads TGTGCCAGCAGCTCAGGACAGGGTTGGGGCAATCAGCCCCAGCATTTT.

This clone was observed a few times. The chain joins TRBV5-1 to TRBJ2-7; the match to TRBD1 covers 10 bases. In germline, CDR1 is SGHRS, CDR2 YFSETQ. The CDR3 consists of 13 residues. V lost 4 bases, J lost 3 bases, and 1 base stayed unmatched. This CDR3 reads CASSRDRGYEQYF. In nucleotides, the CDR3 is TGCGCCAGCAGCAGGGACAGGGGCTACGAGCAGTACTTC.

This clone came up once. V and J are TRBV24-1 and TRBJ2-2; 7 nucleotides match TRBD1. This CDR3 region has 17 residues. CDR1 is KGHDR and CDR2 is SFDVKD in the germline V gene. The V segment lost 1 base and the J segment 4 bases; nucleotides outside the gene matches: 8. CDR3 residues: CATSDFRQGIVTGELFF. The CDR3 DNA is TGTGCCACCAGTGATTTTAGACAGGGTATCGTCACCGGGGAGCTGTTTTTT.

This chain connects TRBV5-1 to TRBJ2-3, with D possibly TRBD1 on 5 matching bases. The CDR3 loop spans 13 amino acids. Germline loops: CDR1 SGHRS, CDR2 YFSETQ. V was shortened by 5 bases and J by 5 bases, with 12 bases between the two germline ends. In DNA, the CDR3 is TGCGCCAGCAGAGTTCATAGGGGAGATACGCAGTATTTT. This sequence encodes CASRVHRGDTQYF.

This clone has only a few counts. This chain connects TRBV19 to TRBJ2-1; TRBD2 agrees at 8 bases. J was trimmed by 2 bases and V by 4 bases; bases with no gene match: 7. CDR1 is LNHDA and CDR2 is SQIVND in the germline V gene (reference sequence). This CDR3 comprises 16 residues. The CDR3 spells CASSTKGGLAYNEQFF. The DNA of the CDR3 is TGTGCCAGTAGTACGAAGGGGGGACTAGCCTACAATGAGCAGTTCTTC.

The V and J genes are TRBV5-1 and TRBJ2-1, with D tentatively TRBD2 (6 bases). V lost 3 bases, J lost 3 bases, and 13 bases lay in between. Germline lookup yields CDR1 SGHRS and CDR2 YFSETQ. This CDR3 region has 15 residues. The CDR3 DNA reads as TGCGCCAGCAGCTCCGGGACTTTTCTCTACAATGAGCAGTTCTTC. Translating gives CASSSGTFLYNEQFF.